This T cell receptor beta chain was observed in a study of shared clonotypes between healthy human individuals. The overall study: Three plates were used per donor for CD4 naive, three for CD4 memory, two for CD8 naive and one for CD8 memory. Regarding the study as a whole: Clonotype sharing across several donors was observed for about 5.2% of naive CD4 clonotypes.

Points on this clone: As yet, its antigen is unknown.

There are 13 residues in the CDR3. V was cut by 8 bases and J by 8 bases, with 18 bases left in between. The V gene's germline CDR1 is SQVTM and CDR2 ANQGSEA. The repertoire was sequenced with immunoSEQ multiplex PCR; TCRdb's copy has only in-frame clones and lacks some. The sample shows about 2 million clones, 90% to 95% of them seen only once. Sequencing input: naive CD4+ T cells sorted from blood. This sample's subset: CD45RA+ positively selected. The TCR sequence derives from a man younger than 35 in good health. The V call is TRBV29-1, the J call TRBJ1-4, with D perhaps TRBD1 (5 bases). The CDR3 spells CSTTGDVGEKLFF. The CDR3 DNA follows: TGCAGCACCACGGGGGACGTTGGGGAAAAACTGTTTTTT. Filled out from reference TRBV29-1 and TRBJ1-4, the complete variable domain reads SAVISQKPSRDICQRGTSLTIQCQVDSQVTMMFWYRQQPGQSLTLIATANQGSEATYESGFVIDKFPISRPNLTFSTLTVSNMSPEDSSIYLCSTTGDVGEKLFFGSGTQLSVL.